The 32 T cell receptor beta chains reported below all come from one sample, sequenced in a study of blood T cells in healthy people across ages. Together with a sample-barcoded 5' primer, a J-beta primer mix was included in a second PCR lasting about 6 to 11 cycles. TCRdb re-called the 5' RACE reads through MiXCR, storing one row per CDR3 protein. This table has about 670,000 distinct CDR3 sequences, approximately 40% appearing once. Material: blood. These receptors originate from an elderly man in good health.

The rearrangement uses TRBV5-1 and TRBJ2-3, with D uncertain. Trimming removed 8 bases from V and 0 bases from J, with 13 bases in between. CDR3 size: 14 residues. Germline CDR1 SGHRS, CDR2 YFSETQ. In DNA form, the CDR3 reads TGCGCCAGTCGGCCCGTATTAAGCACAGATACGCAGTATTTT. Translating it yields CASRPVLSTDTQYF.

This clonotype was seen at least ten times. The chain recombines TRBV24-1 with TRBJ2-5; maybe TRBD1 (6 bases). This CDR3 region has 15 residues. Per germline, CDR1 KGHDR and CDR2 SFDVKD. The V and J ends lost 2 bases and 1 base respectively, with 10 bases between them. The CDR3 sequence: CATSDWGRGQETQYF. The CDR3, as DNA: TGTGCCACCAGTGATTGGGGCAGGGGCCAAGAGACCCAGTACTTC.

The CDR3, as DNA: TGCGCCAGCAGCCAAGATCTTTTTACGGGGGCCGCACAGTTCTTC. Its translation: CASSQDLFTGAAQFF. The gene calls are TRBV4-3 and TRBJ2-1; D is perhaps TRBD1 or TRBD2 (6 bases each). This CDR3 region has 15 residues. CDR1 LGHNA and CDR2 YSLEER come from the germline V gene. Trimming pared 0 bases from V and 13 bases from J, leaving 19 bases between.

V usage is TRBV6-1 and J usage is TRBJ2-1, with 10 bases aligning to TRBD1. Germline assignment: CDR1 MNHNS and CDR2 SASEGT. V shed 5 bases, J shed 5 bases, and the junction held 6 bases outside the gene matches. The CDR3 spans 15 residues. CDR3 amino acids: CASSKTGTGDNEQFF. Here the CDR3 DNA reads TGTGCCAGCAGTAAAACCGGGACAGGGGACAATGAGCAGTTCTTC.

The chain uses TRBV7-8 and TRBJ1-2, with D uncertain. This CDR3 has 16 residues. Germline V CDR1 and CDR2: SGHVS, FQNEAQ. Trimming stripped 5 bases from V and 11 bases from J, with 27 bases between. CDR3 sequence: CASSPPVAGPPRTYTF. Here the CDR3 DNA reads TGTGCCAGCAGCCCCCCTGTCGCAGGCCCACCCAGGACTTACACCTTC. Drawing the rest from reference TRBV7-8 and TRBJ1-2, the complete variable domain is GAGVSQSPRYKVAKRGQDVALRCDPISGHVSLFWYQQALGQGPEFLTYFQNEAQLDKSGLPSDRFFAERPEGSVSTLKIQRTQQEDSAVYLCASSPPVAGPPRTYTFGSGTRLTVV.

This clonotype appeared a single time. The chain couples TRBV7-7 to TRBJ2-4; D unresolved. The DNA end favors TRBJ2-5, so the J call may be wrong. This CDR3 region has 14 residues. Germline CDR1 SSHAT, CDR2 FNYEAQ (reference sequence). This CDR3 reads CASSADPLGETQYF. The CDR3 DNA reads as TGTGCCAGCAGCGCCGACCCCTTGGGAGAGACCCAGTACTTC.

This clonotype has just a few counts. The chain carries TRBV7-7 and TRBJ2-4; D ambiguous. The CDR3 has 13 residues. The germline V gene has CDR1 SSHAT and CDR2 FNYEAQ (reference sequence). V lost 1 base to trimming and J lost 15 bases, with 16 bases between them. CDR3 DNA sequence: TGTGCCAGCAGCTTAGGATGGGGTGGAATCGGGTACTTC. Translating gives CASSLGWGGIGYF.

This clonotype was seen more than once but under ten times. The CDR3 is CASTQRGGEETQYF. The CDR3 DNA reads as TGTGCCAGCACTCAGAGGGGGGGGGAAGAGACCCAGTACTTC. V is TRBV6-5 and J is TRBJ2-5; weak D call: TRBD2 (7 bases). CDR1 MNHEY and CDR2 SVGAGI come from the germline V gene. The CDR3 has 14 residues. Trimming removed 7 bases from V and 3 bases from J, with 15 bases in between.

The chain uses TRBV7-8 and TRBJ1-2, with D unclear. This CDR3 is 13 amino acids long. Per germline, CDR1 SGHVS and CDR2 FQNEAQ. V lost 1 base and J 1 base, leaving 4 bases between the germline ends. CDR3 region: CASSLEINYGYTF. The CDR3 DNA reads TGTGCCAGCAGCTTAGAGATTAACTATGGCTACACCTTC.

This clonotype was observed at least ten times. CDR3 region: CASIAAGSLNTGELFF. The CDR3 nucleotides read TGTGCCAGCATAGCTGCCGGGAGCCTCAACACCGGGGAGCTGTTTTTT. This rearrangement joins TRBV6-2 or TRBV6-3 to TRBJ2-2; D may be TRBD2 (6 bases). Germline V gene sequence: CDR1 MNHEY, CDR2 SVGEGT. V was trimmed by 7 bases and J by 2 bases, leaving 17 bases between them. The CDR3 consists of 16 residues.

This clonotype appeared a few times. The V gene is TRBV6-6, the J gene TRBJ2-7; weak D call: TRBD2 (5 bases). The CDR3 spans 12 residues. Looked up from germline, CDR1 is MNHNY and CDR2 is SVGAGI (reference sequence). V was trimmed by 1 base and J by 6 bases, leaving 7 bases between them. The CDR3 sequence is CASSYLSGEQYF. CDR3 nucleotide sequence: TGTGCCAGCAGTTACTTAAGCGGCGAGCAGTACTTC.

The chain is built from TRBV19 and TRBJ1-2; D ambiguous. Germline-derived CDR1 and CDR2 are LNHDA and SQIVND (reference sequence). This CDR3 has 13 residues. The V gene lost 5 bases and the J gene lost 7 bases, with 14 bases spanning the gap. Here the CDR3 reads CASSPFEAGGYTF. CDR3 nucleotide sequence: TGTGCCAGTAGTCCCTTTGAGGCCGGTGGCTACACCTTC.

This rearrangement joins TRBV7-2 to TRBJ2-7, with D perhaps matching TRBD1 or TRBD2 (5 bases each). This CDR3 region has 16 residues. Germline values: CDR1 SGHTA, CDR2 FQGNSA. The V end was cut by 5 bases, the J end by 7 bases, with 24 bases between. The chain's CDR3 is CASSQTIGTAGDEQYF. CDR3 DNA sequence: TGTGCCAGCAGCCAGACGATCGGGACGGCGGGTGATGAGCAGTACTTC.

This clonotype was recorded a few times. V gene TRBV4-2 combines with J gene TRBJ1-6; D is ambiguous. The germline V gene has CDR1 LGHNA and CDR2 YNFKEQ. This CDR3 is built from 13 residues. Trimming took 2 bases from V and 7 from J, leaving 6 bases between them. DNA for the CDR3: TGTGCCAGCAGCCAAACTACCAATTCACCCCTCCACTTT. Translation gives CASSQTTNSPLHF.

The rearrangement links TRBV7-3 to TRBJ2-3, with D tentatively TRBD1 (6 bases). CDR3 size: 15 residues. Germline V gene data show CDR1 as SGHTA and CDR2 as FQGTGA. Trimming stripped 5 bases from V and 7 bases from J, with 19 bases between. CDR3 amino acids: CASSAYRSGENTQYF. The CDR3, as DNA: TGTGCCAGCAGCGCATATAGATCAGGGGAGAATACGCAGTATTTT. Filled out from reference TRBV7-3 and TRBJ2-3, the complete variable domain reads GAGVSQTPSNKVTEKGKYVELRCDPISGHTALYWYRQSLGQGPEFLIYFQGTGAADDSGLPNDRFFAVRPEGSVSTLKIQRTERGDSAVYLCASSAYRSGENTQYFGPGTRLTVL.

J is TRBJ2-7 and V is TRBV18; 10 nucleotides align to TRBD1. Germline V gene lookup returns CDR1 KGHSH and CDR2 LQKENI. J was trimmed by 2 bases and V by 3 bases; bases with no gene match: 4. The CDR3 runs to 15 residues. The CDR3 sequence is CASSPDRGHTYEQYF. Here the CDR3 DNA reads TGTGCCAGCTCACCCGACAGGGGGCACACCTACGAGCAGTACTTC.

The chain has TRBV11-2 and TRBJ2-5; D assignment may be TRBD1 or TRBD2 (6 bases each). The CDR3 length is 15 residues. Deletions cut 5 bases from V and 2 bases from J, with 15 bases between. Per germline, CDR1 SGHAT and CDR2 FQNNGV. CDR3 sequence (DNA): TGTGCCAGCAGCGCTGGGAGGACAGAACAAGAGACCCAGTACTTC. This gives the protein CASSAGRTEQETQYF.

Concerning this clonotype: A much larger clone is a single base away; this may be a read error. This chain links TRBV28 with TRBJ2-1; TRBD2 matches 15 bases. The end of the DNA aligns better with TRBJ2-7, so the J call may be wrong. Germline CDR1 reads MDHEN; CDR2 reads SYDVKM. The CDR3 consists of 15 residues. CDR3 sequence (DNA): TGTGCCAGCTTCCAAGGGACTAGCGGGGGGAATGAGCAGTACTTC. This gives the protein CASFQGTSGGNEQYF.

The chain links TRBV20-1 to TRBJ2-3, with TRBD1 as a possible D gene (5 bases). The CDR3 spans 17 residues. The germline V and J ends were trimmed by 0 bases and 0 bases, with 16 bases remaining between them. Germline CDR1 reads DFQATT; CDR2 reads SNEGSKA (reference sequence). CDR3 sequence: CSARDVLTYRSTDTQYF. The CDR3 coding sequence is TGCAGTGCTAGAGATGTTTTAACTTACAGGAGCACAGATACGCAGTATTTT.

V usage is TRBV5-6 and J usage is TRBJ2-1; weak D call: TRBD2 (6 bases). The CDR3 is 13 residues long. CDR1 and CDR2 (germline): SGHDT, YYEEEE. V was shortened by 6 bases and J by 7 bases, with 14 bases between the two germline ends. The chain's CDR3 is CASIRDSSNEQFF. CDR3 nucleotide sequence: TGTGCCAGCATCCGGGACTCATCAAATGAGCAGTTCTTC.

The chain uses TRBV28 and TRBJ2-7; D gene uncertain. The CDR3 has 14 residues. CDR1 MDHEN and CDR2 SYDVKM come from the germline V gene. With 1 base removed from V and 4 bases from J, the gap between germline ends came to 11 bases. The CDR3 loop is CASSLYGSGYEQYF. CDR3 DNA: TGTGCCAGCAGTTTATATGGAAGTGGTTACGAGCAGTACTTC.

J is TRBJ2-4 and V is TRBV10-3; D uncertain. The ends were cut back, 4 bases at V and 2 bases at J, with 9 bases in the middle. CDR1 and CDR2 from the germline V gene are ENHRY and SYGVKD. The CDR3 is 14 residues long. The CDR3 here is CAISGGPPKNIQYF. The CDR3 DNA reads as TGTGCCATCAGTGGCGGACCCCCCAAAAACATTCAGTACTTC.

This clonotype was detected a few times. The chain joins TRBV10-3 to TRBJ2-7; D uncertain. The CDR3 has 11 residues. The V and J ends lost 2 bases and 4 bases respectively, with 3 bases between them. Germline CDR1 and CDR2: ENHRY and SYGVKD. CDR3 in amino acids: CAISEEYEQYF. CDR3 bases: TGTGCCATCAGTGAGGAATACGAGCAGTACTTC.

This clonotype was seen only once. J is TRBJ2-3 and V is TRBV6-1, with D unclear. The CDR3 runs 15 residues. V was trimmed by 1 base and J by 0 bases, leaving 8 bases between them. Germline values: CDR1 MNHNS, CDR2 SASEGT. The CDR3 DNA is TGTGCCAGCAGTGAAGTCTGGGTCAGCACAGATACGCAGTATTTT. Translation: CASSEVWVSTDTQYF.

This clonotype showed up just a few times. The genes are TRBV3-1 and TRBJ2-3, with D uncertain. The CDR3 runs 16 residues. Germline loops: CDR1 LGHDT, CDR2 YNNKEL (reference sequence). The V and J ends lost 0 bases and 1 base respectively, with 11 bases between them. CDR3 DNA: TGTGCCAGCAGCCAAGAACACGGGTGGGGCACAGATACGCAGTATTTT. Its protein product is CASSQEHGWGTDTQYF.

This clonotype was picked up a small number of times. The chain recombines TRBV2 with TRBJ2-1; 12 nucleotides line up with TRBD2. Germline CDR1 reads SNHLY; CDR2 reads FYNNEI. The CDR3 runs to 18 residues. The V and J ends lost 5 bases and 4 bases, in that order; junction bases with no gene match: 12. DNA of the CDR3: TGTGCCAGCAGTCTACGACTAGCGGGAGAGACTAATTACAATGAGCAGTTCTTC. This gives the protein CASSLRLAGETNYNEQFF.

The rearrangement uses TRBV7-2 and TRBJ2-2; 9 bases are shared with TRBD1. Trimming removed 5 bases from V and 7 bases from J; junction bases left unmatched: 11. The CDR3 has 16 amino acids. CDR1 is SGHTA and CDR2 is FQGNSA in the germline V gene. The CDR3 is CASSPDPQGAVGELFF. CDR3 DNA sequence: TGTGCCAGCAGCCCCGACCCACAGGGGGCTGTCGGGGAGCTGTTTTTT.

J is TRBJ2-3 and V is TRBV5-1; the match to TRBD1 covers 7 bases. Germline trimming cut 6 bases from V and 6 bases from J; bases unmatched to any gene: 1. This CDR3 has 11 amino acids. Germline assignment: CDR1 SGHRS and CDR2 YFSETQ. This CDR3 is CASNRGDTQYF. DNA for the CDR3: TGCGCCAGCAACAGGGGCGATACGCAGTATTTT.

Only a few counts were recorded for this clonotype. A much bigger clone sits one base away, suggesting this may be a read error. For the CDR3, the DNA is TGTGCCACCAGTGCAGCAGGGTCTGTTAATGAGCAGTTCTTC. Translated: CATSAAGSVNEQFF. This chain links TRBV24-1 with TRBJ2-1; D possibly corresponds to TRBD1 (5 bases). Germline lookup yields CDR1 KGHDR and CDR2 SFDVKD. This CDR3 is 14 amino acids long. V was shortened by 5 bases and J by 7 bases, with 14 bases between the two germline ends.

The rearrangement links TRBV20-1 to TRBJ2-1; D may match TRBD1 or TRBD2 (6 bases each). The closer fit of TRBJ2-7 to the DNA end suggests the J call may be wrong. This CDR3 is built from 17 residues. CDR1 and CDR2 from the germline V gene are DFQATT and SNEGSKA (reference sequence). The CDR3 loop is CSARVFGGGGVSDEQYF. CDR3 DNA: TGCAGTGCTAGAGTGTTTGGTGGAGGGGGAGTTTCCGACGAGCAGTACTTC.

Here the CDR3 DNA reads TGTGCCAGCAGTGATGTAGCGGGGGGCCGCACAGATACGCAGTATTTT. It codes for CASSDVAGGRTDTQYF. The J gene is TRBJ2-3, the V gene TRBV6-1; TRBD2 agrees at 10 bases. Losses at the gene ends were 3 bases for V and 1 base for J; bases not matched to a gene: 4. Germline lookup yields CDR1 MNHNS and CDR2 SASEGT. This CDR3 comprises 16 residues.

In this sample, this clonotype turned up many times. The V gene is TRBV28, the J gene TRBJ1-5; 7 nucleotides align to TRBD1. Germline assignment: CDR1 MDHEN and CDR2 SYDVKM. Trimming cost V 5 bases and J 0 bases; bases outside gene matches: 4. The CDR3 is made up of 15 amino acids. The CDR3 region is CASSPTGYSNQPQHF. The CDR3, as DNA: TGTGCCAGCAGTCCGACAGGGTATAGCAATCAGCCCCAGCATTTT.